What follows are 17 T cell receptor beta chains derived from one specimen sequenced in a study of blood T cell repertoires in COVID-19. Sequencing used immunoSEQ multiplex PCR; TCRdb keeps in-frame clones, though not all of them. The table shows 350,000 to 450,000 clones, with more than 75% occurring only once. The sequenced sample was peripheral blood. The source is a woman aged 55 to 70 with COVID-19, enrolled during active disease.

The CDR3 here is CASSMGRGGFTYEQYF. The CDR3 DNA follows: TGTGCCAGTAGTATGGGGCGCGGGGGATTCACCTACGAGCAGTACTTC. This chain connects TRBV19 to TRBJ2-7; 7 bases align to TRBD2. Germline lookup yields CDR1 LNHDA and CDR2 SQIVND (reference sequence). This CDR3 has 16 residues. The trim removed 3 bases at V and 2 bases at J, leaving 10 bases unmatched.

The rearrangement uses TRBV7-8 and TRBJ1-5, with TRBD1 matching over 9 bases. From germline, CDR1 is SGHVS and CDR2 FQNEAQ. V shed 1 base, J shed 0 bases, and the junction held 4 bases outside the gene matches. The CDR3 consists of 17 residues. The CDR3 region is CASSLVGQGNSNQPQHF. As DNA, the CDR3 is TGTGCCAGCAGCTTAGTGGGACAGGGCAATAGCAATCAGCCCCAGCATTTT.

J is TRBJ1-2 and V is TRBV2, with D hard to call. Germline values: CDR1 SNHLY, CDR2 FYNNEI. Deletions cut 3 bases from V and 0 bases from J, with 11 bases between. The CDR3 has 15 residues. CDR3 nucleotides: TGTGCCAGCAGTGACCAGATTATTACTAACTATGGCTACACCTTC. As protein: CASSDQIITNYGYTF.

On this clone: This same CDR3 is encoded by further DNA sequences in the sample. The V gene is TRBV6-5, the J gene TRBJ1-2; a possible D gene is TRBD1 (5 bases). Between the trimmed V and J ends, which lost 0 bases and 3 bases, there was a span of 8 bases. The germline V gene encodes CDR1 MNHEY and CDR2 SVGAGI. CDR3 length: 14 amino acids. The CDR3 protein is CASSYSGGDYGYTF. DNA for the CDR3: TGTGCCAGCAGTTACTCTGGGGGGGACTATGGCTACACCTTC.

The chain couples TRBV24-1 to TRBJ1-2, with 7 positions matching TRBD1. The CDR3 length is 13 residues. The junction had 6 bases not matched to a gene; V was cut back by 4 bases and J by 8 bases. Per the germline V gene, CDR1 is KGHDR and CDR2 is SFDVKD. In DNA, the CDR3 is TGTGCCACCAGTGACCGGACAGGTGGCGGCTACACCTTC. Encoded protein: CATSDRTGGGYTF.

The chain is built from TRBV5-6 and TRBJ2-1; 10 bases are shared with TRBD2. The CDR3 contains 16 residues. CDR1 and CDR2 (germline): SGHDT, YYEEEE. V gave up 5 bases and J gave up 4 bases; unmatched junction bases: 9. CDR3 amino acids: CASSYVLAGEYNEQFF. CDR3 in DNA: TGTGCCAGCAGTTATGTCCTAGCGGGGGAATACAATGAGCAGTTCTTC.

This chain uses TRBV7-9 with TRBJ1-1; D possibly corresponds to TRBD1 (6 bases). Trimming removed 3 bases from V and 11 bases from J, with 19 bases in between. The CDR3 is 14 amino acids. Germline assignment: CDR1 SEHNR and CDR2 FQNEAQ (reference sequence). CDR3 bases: TGTGCCAGCAGCTTCGCGGGGGCGACCACAGGGGCTTTCTTT. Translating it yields CASSFAGATTGAFF.

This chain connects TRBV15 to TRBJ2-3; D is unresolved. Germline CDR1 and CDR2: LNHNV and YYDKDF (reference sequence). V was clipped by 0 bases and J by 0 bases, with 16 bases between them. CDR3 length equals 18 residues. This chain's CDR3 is CATSRDPSGSASTDTQYF. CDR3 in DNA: TGTGCCACCAGCAGAGATCCCTCCGGGTCCGCTAGCACAGATACGCAGTATTTT.

The CDR3 nucleotides are TGTGCCAGCAGCGCCGGGACAGGCCCTAACAATGAGCAGTTCTTC. Residues: CASSAGTGPNNEQFF. This sequence joins TRBV11-3 and TRBJ2-1; TRBD1 matches at 8 bases. The CDR3 runs 15 residues. The V gene's germline CDR1 is SGHNT and CDR2 YENEEA. V lost 5 bases, J lost 5 bases, and 8 bases stayed unmatched.

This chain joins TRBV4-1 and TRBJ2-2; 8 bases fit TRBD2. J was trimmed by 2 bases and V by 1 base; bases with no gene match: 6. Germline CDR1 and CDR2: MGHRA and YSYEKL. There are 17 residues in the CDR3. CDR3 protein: CASSQGRLALNTGELFF. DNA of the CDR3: TGCGCCAGCAGCCAAGGAAGACTAGCGCTTAACACCGGGGAGCTGTTTTTT.

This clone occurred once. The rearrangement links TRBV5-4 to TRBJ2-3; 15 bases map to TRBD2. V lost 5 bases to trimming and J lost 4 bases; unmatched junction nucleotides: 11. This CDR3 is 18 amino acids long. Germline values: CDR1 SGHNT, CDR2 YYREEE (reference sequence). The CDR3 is CASRRGLAGGQGPDTQYF. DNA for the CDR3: TGTGCCAGCAGGCGAGGACTAGCGGGGGGGCAAGGCCCAGATACGCAGTATTTT.

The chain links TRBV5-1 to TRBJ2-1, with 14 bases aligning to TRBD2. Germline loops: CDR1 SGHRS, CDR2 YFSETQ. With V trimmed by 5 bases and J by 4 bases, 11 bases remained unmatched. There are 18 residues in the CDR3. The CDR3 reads CASSPGTSGGLFYNEQFF. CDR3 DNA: TGCGCCAGCAGTCCCGGGACTAGCGGGGGCCTTTTTTACAATGAGCAGTTCTTC.

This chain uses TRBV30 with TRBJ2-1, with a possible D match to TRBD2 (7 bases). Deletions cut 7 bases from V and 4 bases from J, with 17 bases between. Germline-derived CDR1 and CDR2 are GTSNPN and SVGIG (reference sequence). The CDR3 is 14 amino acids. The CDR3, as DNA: TGTGCCTCGAGGCGAGGGGGGGCTTACAATGAGCAGTTCTTC. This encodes CASRRGGAYNEQFF.

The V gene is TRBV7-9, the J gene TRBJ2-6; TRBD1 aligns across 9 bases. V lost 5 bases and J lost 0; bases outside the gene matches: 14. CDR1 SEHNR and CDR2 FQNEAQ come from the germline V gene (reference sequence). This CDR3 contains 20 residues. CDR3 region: CASSTPGGDRAPSGANVLTF. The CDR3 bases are TGTGCCAGCAGCACCCCCGGAGGGGACAGGGCACCCTCTGGGGCCAACGTCCTGACTTTC.

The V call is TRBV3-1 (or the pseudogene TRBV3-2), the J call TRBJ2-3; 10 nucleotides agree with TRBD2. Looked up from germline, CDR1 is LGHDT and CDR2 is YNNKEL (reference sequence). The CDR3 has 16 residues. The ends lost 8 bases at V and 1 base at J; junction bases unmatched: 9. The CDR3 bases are TGTGCCAGCCAGAAGTCGCTAGCGGGGGGCACAGATACGCAGTATTTT. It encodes CASQKSLAGGTDTQYF.

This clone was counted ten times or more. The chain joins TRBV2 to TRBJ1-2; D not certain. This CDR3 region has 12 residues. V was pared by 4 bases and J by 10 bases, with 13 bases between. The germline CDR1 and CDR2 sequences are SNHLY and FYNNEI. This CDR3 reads CASSVEGLDYTF. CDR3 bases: TGTGCCAGCAGTGTGGAAGGACTGGACTACACCTTC.

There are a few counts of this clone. DNA for the CDR3: TGTGCCAGCAGCGTAGGGTTAGGGGACAGGGGGCGAGAAAAACTGTTTTTT. Protein product: CASSVGLGDRGREKLFF. The rearrangement uses TRBV9 and TRBJ1-4; 12 bases map to TRBD1. Trimming at V came to 0 bases and at J to 8 bases, leaving 8 bases not matched to a gene. The CDR3 runs 17 residues. The V gene's germline CDR1 is SGDLS and CDR2 YYNGEE.